This TCR beta chain was found in a study of vaccination and CD4 T cells after COVID-19. A note on this clonotype: Its antigen is not identified. One end of the junction fails to match germline, which may point to a read error.

Germline CDR1 is KGHSH and CDR2 is LQKENI. The CDR3 consists of 16 residues. Cultured CD4+ T-cell DNA underwent Oncomine TCR Beta short-read sequencing. MiXCR, applied by TCRdb to the PCR reads, yields one record per CDR3 protein. The sample lists more than 15,000 distinct CDR3 sequences; approximately 33% were seen once. Noted treatment: 10-day PBMC culture with coronavirus spike peptide pools or control peptides (ViraFEST assay). The chain has TRBV18 and TRBJ1-3; 7 nucleotides match TRBD1. The sequence derives from a human donor with COVID-19. The sequenced material came from cultured CD4+ T cells from blood. CDR3: CASSPGQANSGNTIYF. Here the CDR3 DNA reads TGTGCCAGTTCACCTGGACAGGCAAACTCTGGAAACACCATATATTTT.